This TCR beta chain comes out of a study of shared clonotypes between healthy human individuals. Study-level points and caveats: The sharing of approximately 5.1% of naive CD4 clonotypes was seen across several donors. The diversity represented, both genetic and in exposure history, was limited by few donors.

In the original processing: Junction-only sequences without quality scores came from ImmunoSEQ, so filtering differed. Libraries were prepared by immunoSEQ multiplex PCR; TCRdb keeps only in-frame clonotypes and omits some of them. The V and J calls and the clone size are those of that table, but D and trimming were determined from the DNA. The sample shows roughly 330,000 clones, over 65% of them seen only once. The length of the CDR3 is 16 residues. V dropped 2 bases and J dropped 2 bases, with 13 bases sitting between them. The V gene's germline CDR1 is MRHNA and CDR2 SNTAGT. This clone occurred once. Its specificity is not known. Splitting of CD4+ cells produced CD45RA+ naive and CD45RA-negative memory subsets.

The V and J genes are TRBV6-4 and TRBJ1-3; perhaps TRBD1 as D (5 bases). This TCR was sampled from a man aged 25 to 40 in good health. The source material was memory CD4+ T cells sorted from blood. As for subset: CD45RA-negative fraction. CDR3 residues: CASSDPPRVTGNTIYF. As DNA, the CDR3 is TGTGCCAGCAGTGACCCCCCCAGGGTTACTGGAAACACCATATATTTT.